This entry describes one TCR beta chain. The sample belongs to a study of regulatory T cells in long-lasting Graves disease. Germline V gene lookup returns CDR1 DFQATT and CDR2 SNEGSKA (reference sequence). Trimming pared 5 bases from V and 5 bases from J, leaving 6 bases between. The CDR3 is 11 residues long. Arm-PCR of CDR3 regions and iRepertoire HTBI primers were used to build TCR beta libraries. TCRdb fed the multiplex PCR reads into MiXCR, producing one record per CDR3 protein. The table lists approximately 490,000 distinct CDR3 sequences, around 15% of them singletons, with more than 10% in the top ten. The time point was: newly diagnosed GD, antithyroid drugs for less than 3 months. Making the TCR library involved RNA that had been extracted from PBMCs. The data also belong to a second study, concerning T cells in Graves' hyperthyroidism and ophthalmopathy. That paper adds: The patients, who ranged from 18 to 65 in age, presented with newly diagnosed hyperthyroidism lasting under 2 months. Clinical symptoms, serum thyroxine, TRAb, thyroid ultrasound and orbital computed tomography established diagnosis. Before onset, ophthalmopathy was predicted by the model a median around 6.2 months earlier.

The rearrangement uses TRBV20-1 and TRBJ1-4; no clear D. The sample in question was peripheral blood mononuclear cells (PBMCs), obtained at new diagnosis, from a patient treated with antithyroid drugs. The clonotype comes from a man in his forties with Graves disease. As DNA, the CDR3 is TGCAGTGCTCGTATAAATGAAAAACTGTTTTTT. Amino acid sequence: CSARINEKLFF.